The 16 T cell receptor beta chains below all came from one sample that was sequenced in a study of cytomegalovirus exposure and HLA in healthy donors. Clones were read by immunoSEQ multiplex PCR, and TCRdb kept only the in-frame ones, dropping some. The sample contains 150,000 to 200,000 clones, about 89% of which appear only once. Sequencing was done on a sample of PBMCs. These receptors came from a man younger than 35 in good health and CMV-seropositive.

As regards this clone: An end of the junction does not agree with germline; a read error may underlie this. This chain joins TRBV6-5 and TRBJ1-2, with no clear D. The germline CDR1 and CDR2 sequences are MNHEY and SVGAGI. The CDR3 length is 11 residues. DNA of the CDR3: TGTGCCAGCAGTTACGGGCTAACGGCCTTCTTC. The encoded protein is CASSYGLTAFF.

This clone was counted between two and nine times. The chain links TRBV10-3 to TRBJ2-7, with 8 nucleotides matching TRBD1. The ends lost 11 bases at V and 3 bases at J; junction bases unmatched: 6. This CDR3 has 12 residues. Germline values: CDR1 ENHRY, CDR2 SYGVKD. The CDR3 here is CASSGGHYEQYF. CDR3 bases: TGTGCCTCGTCAGGGGGCCACTACGAGCAGTACTTC.

The gene calls are TRBV19 and TRBJ2-2; tentative D call: TRBD1 (5 bases). The CDR3 length is 14 residues. Trimming cost V 1 base and J 6 bases, with 9 bases left between them. Looked up from germline, CDR1 is LNHDA and CDR2 is SQIVND (reference sequence). The CDR3 nucleotides are TGTGCCAGTAGTATAGGCCCAGGGCCCGGGGAGCTGTTTTTT. Translation gives CASSIGPGPGELFF.

This clone was recorded once. The rearrangement links TRBV7-9 to TRBJ2-7; a weak D match, TRBD2 (5 bases). This CDR3 contains 14 residues. V lost 8 bases, J lost 2 bases, and 16 bases lay in between. Germline lookup yields CDR1 SEHNR and CDR2 FQNEAQ (reference sequence). The CDR3 region is CASGHPGGAYEQYF. CDR3 DNA sequence: TGTGCCAGCGGTCATCCAGGAGGTGCCTACGAGCAGTACTTC.

This sequence joins TRBV6-5 and TRBJ2-2, with D possibly TRBD1 on 6 matching bases. V lost 0 bases, J lost 3 bases, and 8 bases lay in between. The CDR3 consists of 15 residues. Germline CDR1 and CDR2: MNHEY and SVGAGI. This chain's CDR3 is CASSYSYRDTGELFF. The DNA of the CDR3 is TGTGCCAGCAGTTACTCGTACAGGGACACCGGGGAGCTGTTTTTT.

The CDR3 DNA sequence: TGTGCCAGCAGCTCACGAGGACAGCCCACTGAAGCTTTCTTT. It yields the protein CASSSRGQPTEAFF. This rearrangement joins TRBV7-3 to TRBJ1-1; D may be TRBD1 (6 bases). This CDR3 comprises 14 residues. Germline V CDR1 and CDR2: SGHTA, FQGTGA. V lost 4 bases to trimming and J lost 4 bases, with 13 bases between them.

The chain joins TRBV7-2 to TRBJ2-5, with no clear D. The CDR3 is 12 residues long. The ends were cut back, 5 bases at V and 0 bases at J, with 4 bases in the middle. The germline gives CDR1 SGHTA, CDR2 FQGNSA. The CDR3 nucleotides are TGTGCCAGCAGCCCTCACCAAGAGACCCAGTACTTC. It yields the protein CASSPHQETQYF.

The chain couples TRBV9 to TRBJ2-1, with 12 bases that match TRBD2. V shed 4 bases, J shed 1 base, and the junction held 6 bases outside the gene matches. In germline, CDR1 is SGDLS, CDR2 YYNGEE. CDR3 size: 17 residues. The CDR3 sequence is CASSPSGRALSYNEQFF. The CDR3 bases are TGTGCCAGCAGCCCTAGCGGGAGGGCCCTTTCCTACAATGAGCAGTTCTTC.

The chain carries TRBV5-1 and TRBJ2-1; 12 bases map to TRBD2. V gave up 4 bases and J gave up 14 bases; unmatched junction bases: 10. The CDR3 is 14 residues long. Per germline, CDR1 SGHRS and CDR2 YFSETQ. The CDR3 region has the DNA TGCGCCAGCAGCGTGTTACTAGCGGGAGGAAATAAGTTCTTC. It yields the protein CASSVLLAGGNKFF.

V and J are TRBV15 and TRBJ1-4; TRBD1 aligns across 8 bases. CDR1 and CDR2 (germline): LNHNV, YYDKDF (reference sequence). The V gene end was trimmed by 3 bases and the J gene end by 5 bases; junction bases not matched to a gene: 5. This CDR3 spans 15 amino acids. CDR3: CATSRTGDVNEKLFF. The DNA for the CDR3 is TGTGCCACCAGCAGGACAGGGGACGTCAATGAAAAACTGTTTTTT. Variable domain in full (rest from reference TRBV15 and TRBJ1-4): DAMVIQNPRYQVTQFGKPVTLSCSQTLNHNVMYWYQQKSSQAPKLLFHYYDKDFNNEADTPDNFQSRRPNTSFCFLDIRSPGLGDTAMYLCATSRTGDVNEKLFFGSGTQLSVL.

V is TRBV5-1 and J is TRBJ2-3; no clear D. The germline V gene encodes CDR1 SGHRS and CDR2 YFSETQ. The V end lost 5 bases, the J end lost 0 bases, and 10 bases lay between the germline ends. This CDR3 is built from 14 residues. CDR3 DNA: TGCGCCAGCAGACTTTACTCTAGCACAGATACGCAGTATTTT. Amino acids: CASRLYSSTDTQYF.

J is TRBJ1-3 and V is TRBV6-5; tentatively, D is TRBD1 (5 bases). The CDR3 extends over 15 amino acids. Germline CDR1 and CDR2: MNHEY and SVGAGI. V was trimmed by 2 bases and J by 1 base, leaving 9 bases between them. CDR3 protein: CASSYQRTSGNTIYF. The CDR3 DNA is TGTGCCAGCAGTTACCAACGGACATCTGGAAACACCATATATTTT.

The gene calls are TRBV7-2 and TRBJ2-1, with 8 bases matching TRBD2. The CDR3 spans 15 residues. V shed 0 bases, J shed 9 bases, and the junction held 7 bases outside the gene matches. Looked up from germline, CDR1 is SGHTA and CDR2 is FQGNSA. The CDR3 DNA reads TGTGCCAGCAGCTTAGCGCTCGGGGGGGCCGGTGAGCAGTTCTTC. It codes for CASSLALGGAGEQFF.

V is TRBV5-1 and J is TRBJ1-6; D remains ambiguous. The CDR3 runs 18 residues. Trimming removed 0 bases from V and 7 bases from J, with 20 bases in between. CDR1 is SGHRS, CDR2 YFSETQ, per germline. The chain's CDR3 is CASSLGLFLTRVNSPLHF. Written as DNA, the CDR3 is TGCGCCAGCAGCTTGGGCCTCTTCCTAACACGGGTGAATTCACCCCTCCACTTT. Supplemented by reference TRBV5-1 and TRBJ1-6, the full variable domain reads KAGVTQTPRYLIKTRGQQVTLSCSPISGHRSVSWYQQTPGQGLQFLFEYFSETQRNKGNFPGRFSGRQFSNSRSEMNVSTLELGDSALYLCASSLGLFLTRVNSPLHFGNGTRLTVT.

This clone was seen just once. The chain carries TRBV27 and TRBJ2-1; D possibly corresponds to TRBD2 (6 bases). CDR3 length: 14 amino acids. Deletions cut 6 bases from V and 4 bases from J, with 13 bases between. Germline values: CDR1 MNHEY, CDR2 SMNVEV (reference sequence). CDR3: CASSEGDSYNEQFF. In nucleotides, the CDR3 is TGTGCCAGCAGCGAAGGGGACTCATACAATGAGCAGTTCTTC.

The chain combines TRBV2 with TRBJ1-2; a weak D match, TRBD1 (6 bases). V was pared by 6 bases and J by 0 bases, with 14 bases between. Per the germline V gene, CDR1 is SNHLY and CDR2 is FYNNEI. The CDR3 runs to 15 residues. The CDR3 loop is CASRSGQTTNYGYTF. CDR3 DNA: TGTGCCAGCAGGAGTGGACAGACCACTAACTATGGCTACACCTTC.